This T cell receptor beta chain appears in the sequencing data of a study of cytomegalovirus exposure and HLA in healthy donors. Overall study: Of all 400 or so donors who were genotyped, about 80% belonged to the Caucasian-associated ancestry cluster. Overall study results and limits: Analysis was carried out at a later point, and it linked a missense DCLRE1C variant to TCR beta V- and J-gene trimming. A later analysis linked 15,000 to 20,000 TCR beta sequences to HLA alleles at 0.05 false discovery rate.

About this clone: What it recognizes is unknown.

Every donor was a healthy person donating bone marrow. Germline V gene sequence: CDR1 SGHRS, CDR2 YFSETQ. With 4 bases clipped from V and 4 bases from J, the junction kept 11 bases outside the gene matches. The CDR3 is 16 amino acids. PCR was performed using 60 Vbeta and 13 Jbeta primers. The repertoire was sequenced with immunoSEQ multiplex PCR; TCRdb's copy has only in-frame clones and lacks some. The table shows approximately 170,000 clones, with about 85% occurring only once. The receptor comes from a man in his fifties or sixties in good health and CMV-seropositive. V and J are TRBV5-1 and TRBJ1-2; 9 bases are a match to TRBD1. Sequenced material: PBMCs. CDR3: CASSIHLQGAGYGYTF. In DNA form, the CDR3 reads TGCGCCAGCAGCATCCACCTACAGGGGGCGGGCTATGGCTACACCTTC.